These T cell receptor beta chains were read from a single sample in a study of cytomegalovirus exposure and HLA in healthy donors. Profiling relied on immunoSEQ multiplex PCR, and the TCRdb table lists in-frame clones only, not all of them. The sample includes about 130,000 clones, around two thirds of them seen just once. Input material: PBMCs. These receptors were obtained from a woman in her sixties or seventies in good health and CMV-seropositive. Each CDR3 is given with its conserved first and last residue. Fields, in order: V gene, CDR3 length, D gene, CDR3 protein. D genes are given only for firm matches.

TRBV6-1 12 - CASSSTGSGYTF
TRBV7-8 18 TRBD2 CASSLGYEASGRTDTQYF
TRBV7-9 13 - CASSLAGENEQYF
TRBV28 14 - CATDYGARNYGYTF
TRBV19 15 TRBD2 CATSLGSGRSNEQFF
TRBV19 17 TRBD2 CASSAPGLVGAYNEQFF
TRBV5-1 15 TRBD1 CASSLGTGNTGELFF
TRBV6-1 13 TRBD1 CASIDRGGTEAFF
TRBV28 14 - CASSSWPDSDTQYF
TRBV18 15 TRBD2 CASSPLAGGLHEQYF
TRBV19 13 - CASSTVRGNEQFF
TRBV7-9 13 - CASSLEGAGELFF
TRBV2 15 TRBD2 CASKKLAGSTDTQYF
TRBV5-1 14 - CASSKVPGRETQYF
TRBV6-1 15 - CASSENWAGNNEQFF
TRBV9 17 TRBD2 CASSVATVAGAGDTQYF
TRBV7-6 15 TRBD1 CASSSLGQGTYEQYF
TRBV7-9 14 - CASSLVTANEKLFF
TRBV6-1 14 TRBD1 CASSEGQGGYEQYF
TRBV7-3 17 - CASSPSPPRGNTGELFF
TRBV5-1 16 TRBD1 CASSLVQGDGTDTQYF
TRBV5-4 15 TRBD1 CASSPGGASSYEQYF
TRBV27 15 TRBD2 CASSLSLAGVGELFF
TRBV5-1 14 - CASRKPGVNTEAFF
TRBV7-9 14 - CASSLGQSSYEQYF
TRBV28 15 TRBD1 CASSPGGAGTGELFF
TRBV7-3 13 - CASSFGENTEAFF
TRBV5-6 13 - CASSLALADIQYF
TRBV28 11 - CSVGANYGYTF
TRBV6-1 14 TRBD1 CATRTGPGYEKLFF
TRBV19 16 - CASTPNAGGNNQPQHF
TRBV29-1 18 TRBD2 CSVGIIAGGSLAFGIQYF
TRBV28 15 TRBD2 CASSLRLAGLNEQFF
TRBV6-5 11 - CASRTESEAFF
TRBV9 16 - CASSVGLTANQETQYF
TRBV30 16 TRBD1 CAWSQGGAQTNEKLFF
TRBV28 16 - CASSEGRGRMNQPQHF
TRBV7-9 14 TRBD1 CASSSGTVNTEAFF
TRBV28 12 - CASSRTTDTQYF
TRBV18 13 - CASSPPMNTEAFF
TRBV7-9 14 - CASSLGTTNEKLFF
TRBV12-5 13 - CASGLSGYNEQFF
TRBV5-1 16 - CASSLGQIATNEKLFF
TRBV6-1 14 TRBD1 CASRAGTARYEQYF
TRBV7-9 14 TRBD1 CASSFGQGAGEQFF
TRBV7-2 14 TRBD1 CASSPTGSNYGYTF
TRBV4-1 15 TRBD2 CASSQGAGVYNEQFF
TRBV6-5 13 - CASSYRGNAEAFF
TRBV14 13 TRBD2 CASSQVSGSTQYF